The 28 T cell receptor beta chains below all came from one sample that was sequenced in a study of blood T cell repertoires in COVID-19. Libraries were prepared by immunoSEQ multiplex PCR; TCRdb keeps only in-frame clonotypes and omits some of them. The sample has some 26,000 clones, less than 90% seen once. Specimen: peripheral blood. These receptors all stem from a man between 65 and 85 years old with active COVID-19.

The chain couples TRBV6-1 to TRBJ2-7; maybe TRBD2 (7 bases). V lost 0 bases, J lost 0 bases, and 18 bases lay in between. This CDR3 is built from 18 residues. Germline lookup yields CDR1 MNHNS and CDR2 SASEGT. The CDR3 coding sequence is TGTGCCAGCAGTGAAGCGAGGAGGGGGGGGCAGAGCTCCTACGAGCAGTACTTC. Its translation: CASSEARRGGQSSYEQYF.

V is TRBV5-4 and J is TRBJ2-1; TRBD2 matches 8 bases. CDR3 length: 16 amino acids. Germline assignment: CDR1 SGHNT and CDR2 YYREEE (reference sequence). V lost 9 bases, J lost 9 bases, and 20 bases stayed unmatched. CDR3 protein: CATSSGGGAVQGEQFF. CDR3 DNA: TGTGCCACCTCATCGGGAGGGGGGGCCGTCCAGGGTGAGCAGTTCTTC.

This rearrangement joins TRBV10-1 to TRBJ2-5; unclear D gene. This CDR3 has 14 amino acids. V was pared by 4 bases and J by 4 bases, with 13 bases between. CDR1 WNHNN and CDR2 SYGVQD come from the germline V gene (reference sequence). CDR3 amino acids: CASSGSPSAETQYF. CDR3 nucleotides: TGCGCCAGCAGTGGCAGTCCCTCCGCAGAGACCCAGTACTTC.

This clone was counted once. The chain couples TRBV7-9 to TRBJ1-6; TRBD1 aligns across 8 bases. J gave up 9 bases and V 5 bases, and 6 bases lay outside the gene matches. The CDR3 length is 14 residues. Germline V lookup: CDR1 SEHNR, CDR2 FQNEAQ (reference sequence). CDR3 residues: CASSQQGVGSPLHF. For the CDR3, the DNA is TGTGCCAGCAGCCAACAGGGGGTAGGTTCACCCCTCCACTTT.

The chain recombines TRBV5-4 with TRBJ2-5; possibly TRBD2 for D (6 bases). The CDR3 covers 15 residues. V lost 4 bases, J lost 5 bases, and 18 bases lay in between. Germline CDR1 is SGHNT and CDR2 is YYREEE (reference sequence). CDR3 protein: CASSPSGRGRETQYF. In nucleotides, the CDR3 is TGTGCCAGCAGCCCCTCCGGGAGAGGGCGGGAGACCCAGTACTTC.

The CDR3 protein is CASSQDDTQTEKLFF. DNA for the CDR3: TGCGCCAGCAGCCAGGATGACACTCAGACGGAAAAACTGTTTTTT. This chain uses TRBV4-3 with TRBJ1-4; D uncertain. Germline-derived CDR1 and CDR2 are LGHNA and YSLEER. This CDR3 has 15 residues. V was pared by 3 bases and J by 8 bases, with 16 bases between.

CDR3 DNA: TGTGCCAGCAGCTTAGCGGGGGGGGTGGATGAGCAGTTCTTC. This codes for CASSLAGGVDEQFF. This chain uses TRBV7-2 with TRBJ2-1; 7 nucleotides match TRBD2. CDR1 SGHTA and CDR2 FQGNSA come from the germline V gene. The J segment lost 8 bases and the V segment lost 0 bases, leaving 4 bases of the junction unmatched. The CDR3 extends over 14 amino acids.

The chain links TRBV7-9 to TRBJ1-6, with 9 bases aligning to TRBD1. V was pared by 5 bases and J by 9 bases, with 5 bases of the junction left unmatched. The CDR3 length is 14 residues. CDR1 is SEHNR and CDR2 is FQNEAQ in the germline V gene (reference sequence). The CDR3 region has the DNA TGTGCCAGCAGCCCCGGGACAGGGAGTTCACCCCTCCACTTT. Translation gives CASSPGTGSSPLHF.

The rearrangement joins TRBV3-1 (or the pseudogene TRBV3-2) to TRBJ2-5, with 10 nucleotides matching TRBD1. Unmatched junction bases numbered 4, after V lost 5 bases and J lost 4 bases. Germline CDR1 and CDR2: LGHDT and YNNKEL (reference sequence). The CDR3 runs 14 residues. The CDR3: CASSFGQGVETQYF. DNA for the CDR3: TGTGCCAGCAGCTTTGGACAGGGGGTAGAGACCCAGTACTTC.

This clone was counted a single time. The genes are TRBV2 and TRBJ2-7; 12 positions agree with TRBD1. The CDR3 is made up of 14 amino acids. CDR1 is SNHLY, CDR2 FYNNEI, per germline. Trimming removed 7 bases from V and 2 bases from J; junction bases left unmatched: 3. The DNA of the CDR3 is TGTGCCAGCATCCGGGACAGGGGGCCCTACGAGCAGTACTTC. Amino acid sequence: CASIRDRGPYEQYF.

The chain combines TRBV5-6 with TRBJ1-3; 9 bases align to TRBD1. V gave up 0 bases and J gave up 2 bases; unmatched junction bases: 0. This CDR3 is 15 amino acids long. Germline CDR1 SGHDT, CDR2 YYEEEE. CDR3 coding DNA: TGTGCCAGCAGCTTGGGGACAGGGGCTGGAAACACCATATATTTT. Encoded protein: CASSLGTGAGNTIYF.

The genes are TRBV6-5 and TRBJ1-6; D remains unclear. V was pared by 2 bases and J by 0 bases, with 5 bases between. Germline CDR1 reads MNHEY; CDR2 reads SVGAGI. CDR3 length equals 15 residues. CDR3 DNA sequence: TGTGCCAGCAGTTACGCGGCCTCCTATAATTCACCCCTCCACTTT. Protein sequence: CASSYAASYNSPLHF.

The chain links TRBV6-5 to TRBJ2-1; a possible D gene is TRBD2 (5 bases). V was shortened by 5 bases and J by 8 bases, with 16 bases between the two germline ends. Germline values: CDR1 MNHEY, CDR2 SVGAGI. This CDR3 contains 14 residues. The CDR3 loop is CASSLSGAGHEQFF. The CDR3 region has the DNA TGTGCCAGCAGTCTCTCCGGTGCGGGCCATGAGCAGTTCTTC.

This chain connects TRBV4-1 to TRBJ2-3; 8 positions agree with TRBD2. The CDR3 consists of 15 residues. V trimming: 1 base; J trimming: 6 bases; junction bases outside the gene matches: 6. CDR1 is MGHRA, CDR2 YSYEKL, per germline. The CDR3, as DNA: TGCGCCAGCAGCCAAGCCACGGGGGGGCCGGATACGCAGTATTTT. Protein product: CASSQATGGPDTQYF.

In DNA, the CDR3 is TGCGCCAGCAGCCTGGCAGGGGACTATGGCTACACCTTC. Translated: CASSLAGDYGYTF. V usage is TRBV4-1 and J usage is TRBJ1-2; maybe TRBD1 (6 bases). The V end was cut by 4 bases, the J end by 3 bases, with 9 bases between. Looked up from germline, CDR1 is MGHRA and CDR2 is YSYEKL. The CDR3 spans 13 residues.

This CDR3 is CASSQDRTGQETQYF. The CDR3 DNA sequence: TGCGCCAGCAGCCAAGACCGGACAGGGCAAGAGACCCAGTACTTC. This rearrangement joins TRBV4-3 to TRBJ2-5; TRBD1 matches at 8 bases. V lost 0 bases to trimming and J lost 2 bases; unmatched junction nucleotides: 2. This CDR3 region has 15 residues. Germline V lookup: CDR1 LGHNA, CDR2 YSLEER.

The CDR3 reads CASSYASQETQYF. The CDR3 nucleotides are TGTGCCAGCAGTTACGCCAGCCAAGAGACCCAGTACTTC. This chain connects TRBV6-6 to TRBJ2-5; D is unresolved. The CDR3 has 13 residues. V lost 2 bases and J 1 base, leaving 5 bases between the germline ends. Germline assignment: CDR1 MNHNY and CDR2 SVGAGI (reference sequence).

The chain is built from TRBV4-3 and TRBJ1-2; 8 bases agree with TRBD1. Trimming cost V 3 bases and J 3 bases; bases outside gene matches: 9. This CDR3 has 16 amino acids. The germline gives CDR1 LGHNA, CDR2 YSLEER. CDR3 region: CASSQALDRAYYGYTF. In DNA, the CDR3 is TGCGCCAGCAGCCAGGCCTTGGACAGGGCGTACTATGGCTACACCTTC.

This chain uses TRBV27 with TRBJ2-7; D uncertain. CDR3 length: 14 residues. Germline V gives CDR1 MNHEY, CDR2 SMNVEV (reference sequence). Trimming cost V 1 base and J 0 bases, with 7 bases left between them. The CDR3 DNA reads TGTGCCAGCAGTTTATGGGCAGGCTCCTACGAGCAGTACTTC. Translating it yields CASSLWAGSYEQYF.

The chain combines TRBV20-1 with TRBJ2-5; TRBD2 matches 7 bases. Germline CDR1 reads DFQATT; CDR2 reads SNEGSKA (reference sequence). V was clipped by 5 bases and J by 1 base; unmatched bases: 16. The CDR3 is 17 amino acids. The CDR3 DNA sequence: TGCAGTGCTGGTGGGCCTCCCGGAGGCGGGGGCCAAGAGACCCAGTACTTC. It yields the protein CSAGGPPGGGGQETQYF.

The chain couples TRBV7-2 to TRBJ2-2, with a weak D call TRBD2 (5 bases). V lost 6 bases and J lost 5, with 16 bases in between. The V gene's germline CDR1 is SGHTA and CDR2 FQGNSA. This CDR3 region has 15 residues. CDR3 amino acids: CASSSLLSGTGELFF. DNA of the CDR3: TGTGCCAGCAGTTCTTTGCTAAGCGGTACCGGGGAGCTGTTTTTT.

CDR3 sequence (DNA): TGTGCCAGCAGCGTAAAACTAGCGGGAGTCTCCTACAATGAGCAGTTCTTC. This sequence encodes CASSVKLAGVSYNEQFF. V and J are TRBV9 and TRBJ2-1, with TRBD2 matching over 11 bases. CDR1 SGDLS and CDR2 YYNGEE come from the germline V gene. This CDR3 region has 17 residues. Unmatched junction bases numbered 3, after V lost 1 base and J lost 0 bases.

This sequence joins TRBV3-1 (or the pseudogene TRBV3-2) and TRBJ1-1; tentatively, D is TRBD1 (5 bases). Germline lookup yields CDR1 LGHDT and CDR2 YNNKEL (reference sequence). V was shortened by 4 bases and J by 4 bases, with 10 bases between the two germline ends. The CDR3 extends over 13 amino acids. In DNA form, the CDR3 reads TGTGCCAGCAGCCTCGGGGGGGGCACTGAAGCTTTCTTT. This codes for CASSLGGGTEAFF.

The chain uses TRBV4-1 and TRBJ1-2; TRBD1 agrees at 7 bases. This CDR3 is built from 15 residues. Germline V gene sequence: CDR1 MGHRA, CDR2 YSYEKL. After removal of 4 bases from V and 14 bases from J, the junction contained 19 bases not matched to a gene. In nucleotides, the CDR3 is TGCGCCAGCAGCCTCTCAAGAGGGGACAGCCCGGTTTCTACCTTC. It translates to CASSLSRGDSPVSTF.

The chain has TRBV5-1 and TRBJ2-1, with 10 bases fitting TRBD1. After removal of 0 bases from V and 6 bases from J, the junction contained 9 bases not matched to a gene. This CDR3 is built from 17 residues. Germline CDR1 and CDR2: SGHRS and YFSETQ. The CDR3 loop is CASSLGTGGQSGNEQFF. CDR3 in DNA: TGCGCCAGCAGCTTGGGGACAGGGGGTCAAAGTGGCAATGAGCAGTTCTTC.

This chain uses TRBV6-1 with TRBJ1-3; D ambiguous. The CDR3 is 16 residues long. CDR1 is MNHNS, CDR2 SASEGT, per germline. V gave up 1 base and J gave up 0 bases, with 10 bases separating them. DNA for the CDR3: TGTGCCAGCAGTGAAGGCAGTCTTTTCTCTGGAAACACCATATATTTT. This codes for CASSEGSLFSGNTIYF.

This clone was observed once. The CDR3 protein is CASSLSAGETQYF. The CDR3 DNA is TGTGCCAGCAGCTTAAGTGCAGGGGAGACCCAGTACTTC. V is TRBV11-2 and J is TRBJ2-5, with a possible D match to TRBD1 (5 bases). Germline assignment: CDR1 SGHAT and CDR2 FQNNGV. The CDR3 spans 13 residues. Trimming left V 2 bases short and J 5 bases short, with 9 bases between.

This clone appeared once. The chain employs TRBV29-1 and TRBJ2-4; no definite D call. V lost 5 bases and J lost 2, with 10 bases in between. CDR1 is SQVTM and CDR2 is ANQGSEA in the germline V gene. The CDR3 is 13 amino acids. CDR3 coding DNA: TGCAGCGTTTACAGTGGTCCCAAAAACATTCAGTACTTC. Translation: CSVYSGPKNIQYF.